This TCR beta chain originates from a study of radiotherapy plus CTLA-4 blockade in lung cancer. Background on the study: Among patients, approximately 19% showed objective responses, and approximately 30% had disease control.

Study-wide results and limits: Expansion in blood of tumor-derived TCR clones was seen after radiotherapy plus ipilimumab. The authors reported that early blood T cell clone dynamics, with interferon-beta, best predicted response.

With ipilimumab providing CTLA-4 blockade, focal radiation was administered to patients who had chemo-refractory metastatic non-small-cell lung cancer. Sequencing used immunoSEQ multiplex PCR; TCRdb keeps in-frame clones, though not all of them. The table lists about 80,000 clones, roughly four fifths of them singletons. This clone occurred once. The target antigen is unknown. The specimen was peripheral blood, collected from a patient treated with radiotherapy plus ipilimumab. The receptor's source is a human donor with non-small cell lung cancer who had stable disease on radiotherapy plus ipilimumab.

The CDR3 nucleotides read TGTGCCAGCAGTTCTCAGGGGGTCCCCACAGATACGCAGTATTTT. Protein: CASSSQGVPTDTQYF. This chain uses TRBV7-3 with TRBJ2-3, with 7 bases that match TRBD1. Germline assignment: CDR1 SGHTA and CDR2 FQGTGA. This CDR3 region has 15 residues. The junction had 8 bases not matched to a gene; V was cut back by 6 bases and J by 2 bases.